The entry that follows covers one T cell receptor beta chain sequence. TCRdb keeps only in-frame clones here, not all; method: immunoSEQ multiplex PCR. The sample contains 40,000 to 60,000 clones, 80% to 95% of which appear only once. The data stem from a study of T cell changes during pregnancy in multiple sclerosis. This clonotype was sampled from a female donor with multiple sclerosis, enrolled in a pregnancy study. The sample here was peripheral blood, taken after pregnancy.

CDR3: CASSSPTGFDEQFF. The CDR3, as DNA: TGTGCCAGCAGCTCGCCAACAGGGTTTGATGAGCAGTTCTTC. The rearrangement uses TRBV7-8 and TRBJ2-1; possibly TRBD1 for D (6 bases). The V end lost 4 bases, the J end lost 8 bases, and 15 bases lay between the germline ends. Germline CDR1 is SGHVS and CDR2 is FQNEAQ. CDR3 length: 14 residues.